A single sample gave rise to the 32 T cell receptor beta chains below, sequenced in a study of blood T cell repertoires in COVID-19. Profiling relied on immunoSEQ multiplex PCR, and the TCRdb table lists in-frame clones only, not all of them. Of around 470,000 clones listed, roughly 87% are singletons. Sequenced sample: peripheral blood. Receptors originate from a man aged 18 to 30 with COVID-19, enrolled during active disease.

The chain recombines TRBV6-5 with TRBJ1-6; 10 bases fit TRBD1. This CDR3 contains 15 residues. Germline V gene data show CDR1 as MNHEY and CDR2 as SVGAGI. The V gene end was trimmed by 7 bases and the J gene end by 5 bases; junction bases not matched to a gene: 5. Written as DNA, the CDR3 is TGTGCCAGCACTCGGGGGACAGGGGATAATTCACCCCTCCACTTT. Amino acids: CASTRGTGDNSPLHF.

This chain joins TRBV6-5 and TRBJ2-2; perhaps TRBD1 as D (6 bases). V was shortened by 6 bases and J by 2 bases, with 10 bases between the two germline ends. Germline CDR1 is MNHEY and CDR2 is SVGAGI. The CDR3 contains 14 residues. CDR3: CASSRDTNTGELFF. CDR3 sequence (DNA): TGTGCCAGCAGCCGGGACACCAACACCGGGGAGCTGTTTTTT.

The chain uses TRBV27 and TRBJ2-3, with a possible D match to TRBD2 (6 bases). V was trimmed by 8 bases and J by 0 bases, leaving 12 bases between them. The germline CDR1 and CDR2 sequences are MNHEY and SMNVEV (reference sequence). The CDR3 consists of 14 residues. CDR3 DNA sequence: TGTGCCAGCGGCCTGGCGGGGAGCACAGATACGCAGTATTTT. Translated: CASGLAGSTDTQYF.

The CDR3 protein is CATSTPFTSGRVSTDTQYF. CDR3 DNA sequence: TGTGCCACCTCAACCCCCTTCACTAGCGGGAGGGTTAGCACAGATACGCAGTATTTT. The chain links TRBV2 to TRBJ2-3; 13 bases agree with TRBD2. Germline CDR1 reads SNHLY; CDR2 reads FYNNEI. Losses at the gene ends were 10 bases for V and 0 bases for J; bases not matched to a gene: 16. The CDR3 contains 19 residues.

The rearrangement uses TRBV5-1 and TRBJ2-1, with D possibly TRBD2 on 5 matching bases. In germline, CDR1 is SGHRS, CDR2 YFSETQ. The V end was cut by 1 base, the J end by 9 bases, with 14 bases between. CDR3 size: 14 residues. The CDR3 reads CASSLLLDVSEQFF. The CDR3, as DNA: TGCGCCAGCAGCTTGCTACTAGATGTAAGTGAGCAGTTCTTC.

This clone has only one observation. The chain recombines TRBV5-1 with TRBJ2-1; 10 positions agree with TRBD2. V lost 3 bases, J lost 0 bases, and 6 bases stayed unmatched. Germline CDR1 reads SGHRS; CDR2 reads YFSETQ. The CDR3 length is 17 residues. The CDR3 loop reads CASSSSGGDSSYNEQFF. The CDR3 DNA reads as TGCGCCAGCAGCTCCAGCGGGGGGGATAGCTCCTACAATGAGCAGTTCTTC.

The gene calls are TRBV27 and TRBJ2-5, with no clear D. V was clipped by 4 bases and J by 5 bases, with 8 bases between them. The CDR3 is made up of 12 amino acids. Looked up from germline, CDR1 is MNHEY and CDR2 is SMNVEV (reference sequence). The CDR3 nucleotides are TGTGCCAGCAGTTATCACTTGGAGACCCAGTACTTC. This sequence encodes CASSYHLETQYF.

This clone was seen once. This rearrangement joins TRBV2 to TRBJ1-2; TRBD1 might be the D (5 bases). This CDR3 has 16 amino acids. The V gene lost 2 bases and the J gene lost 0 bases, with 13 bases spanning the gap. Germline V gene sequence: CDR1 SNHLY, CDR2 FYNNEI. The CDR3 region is CASSEQGYLANYGYTF. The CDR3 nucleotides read TGTGCCAGCAGTGAACAGGGCTACTTAGCTAACTATGGCTACACCTTC.

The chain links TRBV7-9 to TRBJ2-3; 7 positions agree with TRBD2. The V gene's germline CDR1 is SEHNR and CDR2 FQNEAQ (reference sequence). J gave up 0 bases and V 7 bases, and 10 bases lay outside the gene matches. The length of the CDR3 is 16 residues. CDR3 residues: CASNPGGAGSTDTQYF. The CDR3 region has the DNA TGTGCCAGCAACCCGGGGGGAGCGGGAAGCACAGATACGCAGTATTTT.

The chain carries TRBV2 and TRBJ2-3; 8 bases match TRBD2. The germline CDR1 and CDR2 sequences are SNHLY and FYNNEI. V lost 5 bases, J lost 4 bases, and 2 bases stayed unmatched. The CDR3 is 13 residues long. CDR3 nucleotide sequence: TGTGCCAGCAGTAGCGGGAGTCCAGATACGCAGTATTTT. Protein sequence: CASSSGSPDTQYF. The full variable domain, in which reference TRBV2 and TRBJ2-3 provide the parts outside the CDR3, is EPEVTQTPSHQVTQMGQEVILRCVPISNHLYFYWYRQILGQKVEFLVSFYNNEISEKSEIFDDQFSVERPDGSNFTLKIRSTKLEDSAMYFCASSSGSPDTQYFGPGTRLTVL.

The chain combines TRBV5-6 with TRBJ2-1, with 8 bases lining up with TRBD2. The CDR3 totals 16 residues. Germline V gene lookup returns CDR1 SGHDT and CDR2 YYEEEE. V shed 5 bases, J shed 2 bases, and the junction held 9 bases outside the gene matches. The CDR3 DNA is TGTGCCAGCAGACCCAGACCGGGACTAGCCTACAATGAGCAGTTCTTC. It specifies CASRPRPGLAYNEQFF.

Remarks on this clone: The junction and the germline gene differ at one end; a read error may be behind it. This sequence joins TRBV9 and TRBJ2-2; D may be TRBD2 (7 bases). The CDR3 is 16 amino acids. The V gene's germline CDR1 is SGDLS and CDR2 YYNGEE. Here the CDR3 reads CGSSVGGGADTGELFF. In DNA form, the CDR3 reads TGTGGCAGCAGCGTAGGGGGGGGCGCTGACACCGGGGAGCTGTTTTTT.

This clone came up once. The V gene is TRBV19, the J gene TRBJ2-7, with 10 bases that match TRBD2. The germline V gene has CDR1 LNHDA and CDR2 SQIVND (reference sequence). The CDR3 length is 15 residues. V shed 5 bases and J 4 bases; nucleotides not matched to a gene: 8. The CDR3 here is CASSVSSGSFYEQYF. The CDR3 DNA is TGTGCCAGTAGTGTCTCTAGCGGGAGTTTTTACGAGCAGTACTTC.

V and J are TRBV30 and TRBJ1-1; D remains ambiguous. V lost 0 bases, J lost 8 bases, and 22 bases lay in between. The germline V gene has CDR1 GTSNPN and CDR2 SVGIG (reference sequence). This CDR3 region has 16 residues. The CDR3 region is CAWSVDARPPASEAFF. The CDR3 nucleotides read TGTGCCTGGAGTGTAGATGCCCGCCCGCCCGCGTCGGAAGCTTTCTTT.

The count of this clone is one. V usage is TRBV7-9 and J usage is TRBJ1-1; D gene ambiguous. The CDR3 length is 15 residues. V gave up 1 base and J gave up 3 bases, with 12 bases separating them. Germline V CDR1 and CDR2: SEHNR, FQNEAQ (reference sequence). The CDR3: CASSLVAGPDTEAFF. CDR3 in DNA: TGTGCCAGCAGCTTAGTTGCTGGCCCCGACACTGAAGCTTTCTTT. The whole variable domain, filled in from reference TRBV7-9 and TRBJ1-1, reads DTGVSQNPRHKITKRGQNVTFRCDPISEHNRLYWYRQTLGQGPEFLTYFQNEAQLEKSRLLSDRFSAERPKGSFSTLEIQRTEQGDSAMYLCASSLVAGPDTEAFFGQGTRLTVV.

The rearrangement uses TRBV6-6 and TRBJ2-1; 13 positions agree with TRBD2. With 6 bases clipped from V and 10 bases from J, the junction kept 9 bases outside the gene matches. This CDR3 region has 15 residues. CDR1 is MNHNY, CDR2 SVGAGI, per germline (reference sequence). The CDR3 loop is CASRTTSGGAEEQFF. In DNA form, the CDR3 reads TGTGCCAGCAGAACCACTAGCGGGGGGGCCGAAGAGCAGTTCTTC.

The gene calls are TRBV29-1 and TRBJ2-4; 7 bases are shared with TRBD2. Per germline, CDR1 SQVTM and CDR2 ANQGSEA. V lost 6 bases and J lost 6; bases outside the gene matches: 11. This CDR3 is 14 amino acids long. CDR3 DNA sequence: TGCAGCGTCGCCGGTCAGCGGGGTGTAAACATTCAGTACTTC. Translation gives CSVAGQRGVNIQYF.

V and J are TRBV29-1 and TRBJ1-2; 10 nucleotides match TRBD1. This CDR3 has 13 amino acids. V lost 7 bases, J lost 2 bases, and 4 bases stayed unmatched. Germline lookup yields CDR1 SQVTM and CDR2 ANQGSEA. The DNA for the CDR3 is TGCAGCGGGGGGACAGGGGACAACTATGGCTACACCTTC. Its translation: CSGGTGDNYGYTF.

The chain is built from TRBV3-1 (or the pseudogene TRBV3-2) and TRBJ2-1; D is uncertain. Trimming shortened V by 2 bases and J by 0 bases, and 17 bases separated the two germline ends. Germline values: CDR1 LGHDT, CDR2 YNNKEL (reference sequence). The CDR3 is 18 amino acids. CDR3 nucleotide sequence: TGTGCCAGCAGCCAAAGTGGCGAGGCTCAAAGCTCCTACAATGAGCAGTTCTTC. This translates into CASSQSGEAQSSYNEQFF.

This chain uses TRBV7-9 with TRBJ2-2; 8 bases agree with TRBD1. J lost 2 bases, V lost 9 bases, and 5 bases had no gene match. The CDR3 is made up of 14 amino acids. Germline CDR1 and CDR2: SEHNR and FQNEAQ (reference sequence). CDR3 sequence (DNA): TGTGCCAGTACCGGGACAGGTAACACCGGGGAGCTGTTTTTT. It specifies CASTGTGNTGELFF.

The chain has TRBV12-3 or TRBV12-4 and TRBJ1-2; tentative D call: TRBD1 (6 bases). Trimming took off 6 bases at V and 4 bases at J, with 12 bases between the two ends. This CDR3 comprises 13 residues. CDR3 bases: TGTGCCAGCAGCTTAACAGGGCTCTATGGCTACACCTTC. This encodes CASSLTGLYGYTF.

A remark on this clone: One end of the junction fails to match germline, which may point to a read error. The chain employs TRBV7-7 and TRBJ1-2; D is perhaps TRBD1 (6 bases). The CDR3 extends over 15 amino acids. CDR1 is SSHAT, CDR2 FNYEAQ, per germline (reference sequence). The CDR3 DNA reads TGTGCTAGCAGCTCCGCCTCCCAGGGGCCCCGTTGCTACACCTTC. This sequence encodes CASSSASQGPRCYTF.

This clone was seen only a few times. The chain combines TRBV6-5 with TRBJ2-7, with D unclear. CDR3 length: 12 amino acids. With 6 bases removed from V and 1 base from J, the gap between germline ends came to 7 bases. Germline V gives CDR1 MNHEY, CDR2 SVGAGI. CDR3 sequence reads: CASRSNSYEQYF. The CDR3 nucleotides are TGTGCCAGCAGATCTAATTCCTACGAGCAGTACTTC.

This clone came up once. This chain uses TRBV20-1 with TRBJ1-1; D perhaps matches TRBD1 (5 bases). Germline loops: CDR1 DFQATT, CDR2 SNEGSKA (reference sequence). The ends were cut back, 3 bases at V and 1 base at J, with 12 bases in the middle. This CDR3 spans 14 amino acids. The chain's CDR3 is CSASSGGANTEAFF. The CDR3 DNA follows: TGCAGTGCTAGTAGCGGGGGAGCGAACACTGAAGCTTTCTTT.

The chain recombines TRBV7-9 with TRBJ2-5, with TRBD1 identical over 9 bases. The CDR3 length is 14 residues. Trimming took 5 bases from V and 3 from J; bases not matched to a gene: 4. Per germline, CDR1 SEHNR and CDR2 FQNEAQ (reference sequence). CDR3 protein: CASSNRDREETQYF. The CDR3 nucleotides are TGTGCCAGCAGCAACCGGGACAGGGAAGAGACCCAGTACTTC.

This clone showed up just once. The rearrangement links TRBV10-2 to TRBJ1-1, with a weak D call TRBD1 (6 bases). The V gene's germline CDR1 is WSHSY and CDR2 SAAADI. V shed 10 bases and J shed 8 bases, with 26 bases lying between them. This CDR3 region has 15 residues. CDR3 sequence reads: CATDPDSLNGWEAFF. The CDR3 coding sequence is TGCGCCACCGACCCGGACAGCTTAAATGGTTGGGAAGCTTTCTTT.

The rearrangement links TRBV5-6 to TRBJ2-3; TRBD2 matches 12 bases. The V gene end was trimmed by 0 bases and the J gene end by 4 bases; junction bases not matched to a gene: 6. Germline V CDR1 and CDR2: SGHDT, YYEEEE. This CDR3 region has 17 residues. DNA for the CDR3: TGTGCCAGCAGCTTGGGATCCGGACTAGCGGGGTCAGATACGCAGTATTTT. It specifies CASSLGSGLAGSDTQYF.

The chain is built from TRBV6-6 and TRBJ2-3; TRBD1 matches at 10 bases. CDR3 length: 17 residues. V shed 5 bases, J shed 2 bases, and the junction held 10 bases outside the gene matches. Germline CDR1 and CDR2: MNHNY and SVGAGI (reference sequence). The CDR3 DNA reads TGTGCCAGCAGTCTCACCCCGGGACAGGGGATCACAGATACGCAGTATTTT. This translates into CASSLTPGQGITDTQYF.

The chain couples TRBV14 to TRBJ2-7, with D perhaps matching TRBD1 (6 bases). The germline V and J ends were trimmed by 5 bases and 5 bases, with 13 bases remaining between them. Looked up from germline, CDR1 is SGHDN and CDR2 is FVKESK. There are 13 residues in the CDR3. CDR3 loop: CASSGDRMDEQYF. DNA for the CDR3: TGTGCCAGCAGCGGTGACAGGATGGACGAGCAGTACTTC.

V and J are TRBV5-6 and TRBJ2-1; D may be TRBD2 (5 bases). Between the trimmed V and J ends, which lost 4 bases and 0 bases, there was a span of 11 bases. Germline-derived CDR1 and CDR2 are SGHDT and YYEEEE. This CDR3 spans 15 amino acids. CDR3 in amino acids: CASSPGISSYNEQFF. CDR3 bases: TGTGCCAGCAGCCCCGGGATCAGCTCCTACAATGAGCAGTTCTTC.

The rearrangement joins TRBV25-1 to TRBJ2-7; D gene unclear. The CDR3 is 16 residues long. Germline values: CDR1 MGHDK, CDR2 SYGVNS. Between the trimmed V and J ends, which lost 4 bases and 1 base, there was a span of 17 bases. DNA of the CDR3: TGTGCCAGCAGTGGTGGCGGAACACCTCCATCCTACGAGCAGTACTTC. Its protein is CASSGGGTPPSYEQYF.

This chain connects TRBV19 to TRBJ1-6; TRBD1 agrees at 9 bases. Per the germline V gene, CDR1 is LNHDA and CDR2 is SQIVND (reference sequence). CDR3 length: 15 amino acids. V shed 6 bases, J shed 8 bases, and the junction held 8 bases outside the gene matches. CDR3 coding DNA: TGTGCCAGTAGCTCCACAGGGGGCGGGGATTCACCCCTCCACTTT. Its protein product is CASSSTGGGDSPLHF.